The 14 T cell receptor beta chains in this list originate from one sample, sequenced in a study of T cell responses to AZD1222 COVID-19 vaccine. Produced via immunoSEQ multiplex PCR; TCRdb's table is partial and in-frame only. The sample has some 130,000 clones, around 90% seen once. Sequencing was performed on peripheral blood, taken on day 0 of AZD1222 vaccination. Every receptor here comes from an adult in good health.

The chain links TRBV4-2 to TRBJ1-4; D is uncertain. The CDR3 covers 18 residues. CDR1 LGHNA and CDR2 YNFKEQ come from the germline V gene. Trimming pared 0 bases from V and 1 base from J, leaving 15 bases between. The CDR3 region has the DNA TGTGCCAGCAGCCAAGATCTCTTACGACTTCGAACTAATGAAAAACTGTTTTTT. Protein sequence: CASSQDLLRLRTNEKLFF.

The chain is built from TRBV3-1 (or the pseudogene TRBV3-2) and TRBJ2-3; D call uncertain. V was pared by 4 bases and J by 6 bases, with 11 bases between. The CDR3 spans 13 residues. CDR1 and CDR2 from the germline V gene are LGHDT and YNNKEL (reference sequence). CDR3 sequence (DNA): TGTGCCAGCAGCCCAGTTCTTGGGGATACGCAGTATTTT. Amino acid sequence: CASSPVLGDTQYF.

This chain uses TRBV28 with TRBJ1-2; D is unclear. The CDR3 contains 14 residues. Germline CDR1 and CDR2: MDHEN and SYDVKM. Trimming pared 4 bases from V and 4 bases from J, leaving 13 bases between. CDR3 sequence (DNA): TGTGCCAGCAGTTATCCGAGTAGGAGCTATGGCTACACCTTC. Translation: CASSYPSRSYGYTF.

This sequence joins TRBV7-3 and TRBJ2-2; 8 bases are a match to TRBD2. Germline loops: CDR1 SGHTA, CDR2 FQGTGA. CDR3 length equals 15 residues. J gave up 4 bases and V 7 bases, and 8 bases lay outside the gene matches. This CDR3 is CASTAGLAGTGELFF. The DNA of the CDR3 is TGTGCCAGCACGGCCGGGCTAGCGGGCACCGGGGAGCTGTTTTTT.

This clone was picked up a small number of times. The chain joins TRBV19 to TRBJ1-2; D is possibly TRBD1 (5 bases). Germline values: CDR1 LNHDA, CDR2 SQIVND (reference sequence). This CDR3 region has 13 residues. V lost 4 bases and J lost 6, with 12 bases in between. The CDR3: CASSKQGRDGYTF. The CDR3 DNA reads TGTGCCAGTAGTAAGCAGGGTCGTGATGGCTACACCTTC. Full variable domain (missing parts from reference TRBV19 and TRBJ1-2): DGGITQSPKYLFRKEGQNVTLSCEQNLNHDAMYWYRQDPGQGLRLIYYSQIVNDFQKGDIAEGYSVSREKKESFPLTVTSAQKNPTAFYLCASSKQGRDGYTFGSGTRLTVV.

This clone was detected once. The V and J genes are TRBV5-1 and TRBJ1-2; D perhaps matches TRBD1 (6 bases). The germline V gene encodes CDR1 SGHRS and CDR2 YFSETQ. Trimming shortened V by 0 bases and J by 14 bases, and 11 bases separated the two germline ends. The length of the CDR3 is 11 residues. The CDR3 reads CASSLEGQGTF. Written as DNA, the CDR3 is TGCGCCAGCAGCTTGGAAGGCCAGGGGACCTTC.

The J gene is TRBJ2-7, the V gene TRBV13; unclear D gene. This CDR3 spans 11 amino acids. Between the trimmed V and J ends, which lost 3 bases and 6 bases, there was a span of 6 bases. The germline CDR1 and CDR2 sequences are PRHDT and FYEKMQ (reference sequence). The CDR3 DNA reads TGTGCCAGCAGCTTGCGGTCCGAGCAGTACTTC. Residues: CASSLRSEQYF.

The chain joins TRBV25-1 to TRBJ1-6; D uncertain. This CDR3 has 14 residues. The V end lost 5 bases, the J end lost 4 bases, and 9 bases lay between the germline ends. Germline V gives CDR1 MGHDK, CDR2 SYGVNS. CDR3 nucleotide sequence: TGTGCCAGCAGTCTACATTTATATAATTCACCCCTCCACTTT. As protein: CASSLHLYNSPLHF.

The genes are TRBV18 and TRBJ2-5, with a possible D match to TRBD2 (6 bases). Trimming removed 5 bases at V and 4 bases at J, with 14 bases between. The CDR3 has 14 residues. CDR1 is KGHSH and CDR2 is LQKENI in the germline V gene. CDR3 loop: CASSSDLGGETQYF. The DNA of the CDR3 is TGTGCCAGCTCATCGGACTTGGGGGGAGAGACCCAGTACTTC.

The chain carries TRBV7-8 and TRBJ1-1; 9 positions match TRBD1. Germline V gene lookup returns CDR1 SGHVS and CDR2 FQNEAQ. The CDR3 sequence is 14 residues long. V dropped 5 bases and J dropped 5; count of bases not matched to a gene: 6. CDR3 protein: CASSTTGGITEAFF. Written as DNA, the CDR3 is TGTGCCAGCAGCACAACAGGGGGCATTACTGAAGCTTTCTTT.

This sequence joins TRBV19 and TRBJ1-6; D perhaps matches TRBD1 (5 bases). V was shortened by 5 bases and J by 10 bases, with 18 bases between the two germline ends. In germline, CDR1 is LNHDA, CDR2 SQIVND (reference sequence). The CDR3 runs to 15 residues. CDR3 sequence reads: CASSRGLLSQSPLHF. The CDR3 bases are TGTGCCAGTAGTCGGGGACTCCTATCTCAATCACCCCTCCACTTT. The full variable domain, completed using reference TRBV19 and TRBJ1-6, is DGGITQSPKYLFRKEGQNVTLSCEQNLNHDAMYWYRQDPGQGLRLIYYSQIVNDFQKGDIAEGYSVSREKKESFPLTVTSAQKNPTAFYLCASSRGLLSQSPLHFGNGTRLTVT.

The chain employs TRBV5-6 and TRBJ2-5, with unresolved D. CDR1 SGHDT and CDR2 YYEEEE come from the germline V gene. The CDR3 contains 13 residues. Trimming removed 2 bases from V and 2 bases from J, with 7 bases in between. CDR3 DNA sequence: TGTGCCAGCAGCTTAGTCTCGCAAGAGACCCAGTACTTC. This sequence encodes CASSLVSQETQYF.

The chain links TRBV7-6 to TRBJ1-5; 7 bases are a match to TRBD1. V dropped 5 bases and J dropped 9; count of bases not matched to a gene: 10. CDR1 is SGHVS, CDR2 FNYEAQ, per germline. CDR3 length equals 14 residues. The CDR3 nucleotides are TGTGCCAGCAGCCCGGACAGCAGGGGGGGGCCCCAGCATTTT. Its protein product is CASSPDSRGGPQHF.

The gene calls are TRBV6-4 and TRBJ1-5; 8 bases align to TRBD1. The CDR3 contains 16 residues. V gave up 5 bases and J gave up 3 bases; unmatched junction bases: 9. Germline-derived CDR1 and CDR2 are MRHNA and SNTAGT. Written as DNA, the CDR3 is TGTGCCAGCAGTCAAACAGGGGGTTTGGCCAATCAGCCCCAGCATTTT. It codes for CASSQTGGLANQPQHF.